The 27 T cell receptor beta chains below come from one sample, sequenced in a study of shared clonotypes between healthy human individuals. The data were produced by immunoSEQ multiplex PCR, yet TCRdb's version contains in-frame clones alone and is incomplete. The sample lists about 1 million clones, about 70% occurring once. Sequenced input: memory CD4+ T cells sorted from blood. The subset was: CD45RA-negative fraction. The receptors here all came from a man between 18 and 35 years old in good health.

V and J are TRBV10-2 and TRBJ2-1, with 8 bases fitting TRBD2. J lost 6 bases, V lost 5 bases, and 15 bases had no gene match. The CDR3 is made up of 17 amino acids. The V gene's germline CDR1 is WSHSY and CDR2 SAAADI. In DNA form, the CDR3 reads TGCGCCAGCAGTCTGCAAGGCGGGGGGACGGGAATCAATGAGCAGTTCTTC. This encodes CASSLQGGGTGINEQFF.

As to this clone: The sample carries other DNA sequences with the same CDR3. The chain has TRBV19 and TRBJ2-5, with D perhaps assigned TRBD1 or TRBD2 (6 bases each). V was cut by 1 base and J by 4 bases, with 10 bases left in between. This CDR3 is 14 amino acids long. Germline lookup yields CDR1 LNHDA and CDR2 SQIVND (reference sequence). CDR3 sequence: CASSIGGGGETQYF. CDR3 DNA: TGTGCCAGTAGTATAGGAGGGGGAGGAGAGACCCAGTACTTC.

The V and J genes are TRBV18 and TRBJ1-6; D is ambiguous. The CDR3 spans 13 residues. Trimming left V 4 bases short and J 7 bases short, with 8 bases between. Germline V CDR1 and CDR2: KGHSH, LQKENI. The CDR3 here is CASSQGVNSPLHF. In nucleotides, the CDR3 is TGTGCCAGCTCACAGGGTGTCAATTCACCCCTCCACTTT.

The chain recombines TRBV6-5 with TRBJ2-7, with D maybe TRBD1 (6 bases). CDR1 MNHEY and CDR2 SVGAGI come from the germline V gene. This CDR3 is 13 amino acids long. The V gene lost 5 bases and the J gene lost 4 bases, with 12 bases spanning the gap. The CDR3 region has the DNA TGTGCCAGCAGTCCAGGGGTAATGTACGAGCAGTACTTC. It codes for CASSPGVMYEQYF.

A single count supports this clone. At one of its ends the junction is not consistent with the germline gene, which may arise from a read error. The chain has TRBV7-2 and TRBJ2-7; 7 bases map to TRBD1. The length of the CDR3 is 17 residues. Germline CDR1 is SGHTA and CDR2 is FQGNSA. CDR3 sequence: CASSLARQGTVFRRMHF. The CDR3 bases are TGTGCCAGCAGCTTAGCGAGACAGGGAACCGTTTTTAGACGCATGCACTTC.

The rearrangement uses TRBV5-8 and TRBJ1-1; 9 nucleotides match TRBD1. The V segment lost 5 bases and the J segment 6 bases; nucleotides outside the gene matches: 5. This CDR3 contains 13 residues. Per the germline V gene, CDR1 is SGHTS and CDR2 is YDEGEE. The CDR3 reads CASRRTGVAEAFF. DNA for the CDR3: TGTGCCAGCAGGCGGACAGGGGTTGCTGAAGCTTTCTTT.

The chain combines TRBV5-4 with TRBJ2-2, with 10 bases matching TRBD2. The J segment lost 1 base and the V segment lost 4 bases, leaving 4 bases of the junction unmatched. The CDR3 totals 16 residues. Germline CDR1 and CDR2: SGHNT and YYREEE (reference sequence). Here the CDR3 reads CASSPRLAGNTGELFF. The CDR3, as DNA: TGTGCCAGCAGCCCCAGACTAGCGGGGAACACCGGGGAGCTGTTTTTT.

J is TRBJ1-2 and V is TRBV13; TRBD1 might be the D (5 bases). The germline CDR1 and CDR2 sequences are PRHDT and FYEKMQ (reference sequence). The V end lost 4 bases, the J end lost 5 bases, and 14 bases lay between the germline ends. The CDR3 totals 14 residues. This CDR3 reads CASSSRDRLYGYTF. CDR3 bases: TGTGCCAGCAGCTCACGGGACCGCCTATATGGCTACACCTTC.

The chain is built from TRBV5-3 and TRBJ2-7; no clear D gene. TRBV5-3 has ORF status, its function being uncertain. This CDR3 has 12 residues. The ends were cut back, 8 bases at V and 4 bases at J, with 13 bases in the middle. In DNA, the CDR3 is TGTGCCAGCACTCGCACGGAATACGAGCAGTACTTC. Translation: CASTRTEYEQYF.

The chain has TRBV12-5 and TRBJ2-3; 11 bases match TRBD2. Germline assignment: CDR1 LGHNT and CDR2 FRNRAP. V was pared by 7 bases and J by 0 bases, with 6 bases of the junction left unmatched. This CDR3 has 16 residues. The CDR3 here is CASAPSGGSSTDTQYF. The CDR3 DNA reads as TGTGCTAGTGCCCCTAGCGGGGGGTCTAGCACAGATACGCAGTATTTT. The full variable domain, its missing parts supplied by reference TRBV12-5 and TRBJ2-3, is DARVTQTPRHKVTEMGQEVTMRCQPILGHNTVFWYRQTMMQGLELLAYFRNRAPLDDSGMPKDRFSAEMPDATLATLKIQPSEPRDSAVYFCASAPSGGSSTDTQYFGPGTRLTVL.

V usage is TRBV7-9 and J usage is TRBJ2-1; tentatively, D is TRBD2 (5 bases). The germline gives CDR1 SEHNR, CDR2 FQNEAQ (reference sequence). The CDR3 covers 14 residues. Trimming took 4 bases from V and 8 from J, leaving 15 bases between them. CDR3 in DNA: TGTGCCAGCAGCTCGAGCGGCAGGCTCCATGAGCAGTTCTTC. As protein: CASSSSGRLHEQFF.

On this clone: Other DNA sequences from this sample encode an identical CDR3 as well. The rearrangement links TRBV28 to TRBJ2-7, with 7 bases aligning to TRBD1. Germline CDR1 and CDR2: MDHEN and SYDVKM. The J segment lost 2 bases and the V segment lost 3 bases, leaving 1 base of the junction unmatched. This CDR3 region has 13 residues. The CDR3 DNA is TGTGCCAGCAGTTTCACAGGGGCCTACGAGCAGTACTTC. Translating gives CASSFTGAYEQYF. The full variable domain, in which reference TRBV28 and TRBJ2-7 provide the parts outside the CDR3, is DVKVTQSSRYLVKRTGEKVFLECVQDMDHENMFWYRQDPGLGLRLIYFSYDVKMKEKGDIPEGYSVSREKKERFSLILESASTNQTSMYLCASSFTGAYEQYFGPGTRLTVT.

This clone has a handful of counts. The chain couples TRBV13 to TRBJ1-6; D remains ambiguous. Deletions cut 5 bases from V and 7 bases from J, with 6 bases between. Germline V gene data show CDR1 as PRHDT and CDR2 as FYEKMQ (reference sequence). The CDR3 extends over 12 amino acids. This CDR3 is CASSPRNSPLHF. The DNA for the CDR3 is TGTGCCAGCAGCCCTAGGAATTCACCCCTCCACTTT.

V is TRBV5-4 and J is TRBJ2-7; TRBD2 is a possible D gene (5 bases). The CDR3 consists of 13 residues. From germline, CDR1 is SGHNT and CDR2 YYREEE (reference sequence). Between the trimmed V and J ends, which lost 0 bases and 10 bases, there was a span of 14 bases. This chain's CDR3 is CASSLGGFGEQYF. In DNA form, the CDR3 reads TGTGCCAGCAGCTTGGGCGGGTTCGGTGAACAGTACTTC.

The chain uses TRBV27 and TRBJ1-2, with a weak D call TRBD1 (5 bases). Per the germline V gene, CDR1 is MNHEY and CDR2 is SMNVEV (reference sequence). The CDR3 spans 12 residues. V gave up 8 bases and J gave up 5 bases, with 12 bases separating them. The CDR3 reads CASLRGVYGYTF. CDR3 nucleotides: TGTGCCAGCCTTCGAGGGGTATATGGCTACACCTTC.

The chain employs TRBV2 and TRBJ2-1, with 13 nucleotides matching TRBD2. Trimming cost V 6 bases and J 1 base; bases outside gene matches: 3. The CDR3 consists of 16 residues. The germline V gene encodes CDR1 SNHLY and CDR2 FYNNEI. CDR3: CASRTSGGKSYNEQFF. In DNA, the CDR3 is TGTGCCAGCAGGACTAGCGGGGGGAAATCCTACAATGAGCAGTTCTTC.

The chain carries TRBV7-2 and TRBJ1-5; D ambiguous. In germline, CDR1 is SGHTA, CDR2 FQGNSA. The ends were cut back, 1 base at V and 4 bases at J, with 11 bases in the middle. CDR3 length: 15 amino acids. In nucleotides, the CDR3 is TGTGCCAGCAGCTTAGGATCGGCCGAGAATCAGCCCCAGCATTTT. Residues: CASSLGSAENQPQHF.

V gene TRBV21-1 combines with J gene TRBJ2-3; the table names TRBD2, a call not compared with the DNA. TRBV21-1 is assigned pseudogene status. The CDR3 is 13 amino acids. This CDR3 is CASGGGRVDTQYF. CDR3 DNA: TGTGCCAGCGGAGGCGGGAGGGTAGATACGCAGTATTTT.

The genes are TRBV7-9 and TRBJ1-5; D is unresolved. CDR1 and CDR2 (germline): SEHNR, FQNEAQ (reference sequence). V was shortened by 5 bases and J by 7 bases, with 15 bases between the two germline ends. CDR3 length equals 14 residues. This CDR3 reads CASSPLVGGQPQHF. CDR3 nucleotide sequence: TGTGCCAGCAGCCCCTTGGTGGGAGGACAGCCCCAGCATTTT. Supplemented by reference TRBV7-9 and TRBJ1-5, the full variable domain reads DTGVSQNPRHKITKRGQNVTFRCDPISEHNRLYWYRQTLGQGPEFLTYFQNEAQLEKSRLLSDRFSAERPKGSFSTLEIQRTEQGDSAMYLCASSPLVGGQPQHFGDGTRLSIL.

This clone has at least ten counts. The rearrangement joins TRBV30 to TRBJ2-2; 8 bases are shared with TRBD1. Trimming cost V 5 bases and J 3 bases; bases outside gene matches: 8. Per germline, CDR1 GTSNPN and CDR2 SVGIG (reference sequence). There are 15 residues in the CDR3. Here the CDR3 reads CAWVPGTGYTGELFF. The CDR3 bases are TGTGCCTGGGTACCCGGGACAGGATACACCGGGGAGCTGTTTTTT.

This clone appeared many times. This chain joins TRBV7-2 and TRBJ1-3; the D is unclear. CDR1 is SGHTA, CDR2 FQGNSA, per germline. Trimming shortened V by 0 bases and J by 8 bases, and 8 bases separated the two germline ends. This CDR3 is built from 13 residues. CDR3: CASSLATADTIYF. Written as DNA, the CDR3 is TGTGCCAGCAGCTTAGCCACGGCGGACACCATATATTTT. The full variable domain, its missing parts supplied by reference TRBV7-2 and TRBJ1-3, is GAGVSQSPSNKVTEKGKDVELRCDPISGHTALYWYRQSLGQGLEFLIYFQGNSAPDKSGLPSDRFSAERTGGSVSTLTIQRTQQEDSAVYLCASSLATADTIYFGEGSWLTVV.

The chain links TRBV25-1 to TRBJ2-5; D might be TRBD1 or TRBD2, each matching 6 bases. Trimming cost V 2 bases and J 1 base, with 11 bases left between them. Germline V gives CDR1 MGHDK, CDR2 SYGVNS. This CDR3 has 15 residues. DNA for the CDR3: TGTGCCAGCAGTGAAAGGGGGGATCCCCAAGAGACCCAGTACTTC. As protein: CASSERGDPQETQYF.

This rearrangement joins TRBV11-2 to TRBJ2-5; TRBD2 matches 13 bases. V shed 0 bases and J 1 base; nucleotides not matched to a gene: 5. Germline assignment: CDR1 SGHAT and CDR2 FQNNGV. This CDR3 comprises 18 residues. The CDR3 DNA reads TGTGCCAGCAGCTTAGAACTAGCGGGGGGGTCGCTCCAAGAGACCCAGTACTTC. Its protein product is CASSLELAGGSLQETQYF.

This sequence joins TRBV10-3 and TRBJ1-5, with 7 bases identical to TRBD1. The ends lost 8 bases at V and 6 bases at J; junction bases unmatched: 10. The CDR3 sequence is 14 residues long. Germline loops: CDR1 ENHRY, CDR2 SYGVKD. The CDR3 DNA sequence: TGTGCCATCGGACAGGCAGGAGGAAGTCAGCCCCAGCATTTT. The encoded protein is CAIGQAGGSQPQHF.

The rearrangement uses TRBV12-2 and TRBJ1-6; no DNA check was done on the table's D call, TRBD1. TRBV12-2 is designated a pseudogene. The CDR3 is 20 residues long. This CDR3 reads CASRLGRHREISSYNSPLHF. In nucleotides, the CDR3 is TGTGCAAGTCGCTTAGGGAGGCACAGGGAGATTAGCTCCTATAATTCACCCCTCCACTTT.

The chain combines TRBV6-6 with TRBJ2-7; 8 bases map to TRBD1. After removal of 6 bases from V and 1 base from J, the junction contained 5 bases not matched to a gene. Germline CDR1 reads MNHNY; CDR2 reads SVGAGI (reference sequence). CDR3 length equals 14 residues. The CDR3 bases are TGTGCCAGCAGCCTAACAGGGGGGTCCTACGAGCAGTACTTC. Its translation: CASSLTGGSYEQYF.

The chain couples TRBV7-2 to TRBJ1-2; no reliable D call. CDR1 and CDR2 (germline): SGHTA, FQGNSA. CDR3 length: 12 amino acids. V gave up 2 bases and J gave up 8 bases, with 9 bases separating them. This CDR3 reads CASSLMAGGYTF. The CDR3 nucleotides read TGTGCCAGCAGCTTAATGGCCGGAGGCTACACCTTC.